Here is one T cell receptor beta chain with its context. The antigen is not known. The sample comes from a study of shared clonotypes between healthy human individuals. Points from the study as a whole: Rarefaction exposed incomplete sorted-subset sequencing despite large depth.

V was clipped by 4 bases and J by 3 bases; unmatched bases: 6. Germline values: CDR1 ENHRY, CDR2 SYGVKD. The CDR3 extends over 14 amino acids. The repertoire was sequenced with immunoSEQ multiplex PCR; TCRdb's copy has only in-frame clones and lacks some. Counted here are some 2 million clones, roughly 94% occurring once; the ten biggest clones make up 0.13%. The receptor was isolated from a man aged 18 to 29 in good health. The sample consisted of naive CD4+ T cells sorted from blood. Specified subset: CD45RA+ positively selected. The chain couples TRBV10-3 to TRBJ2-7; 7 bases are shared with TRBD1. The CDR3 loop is CAISAGTVSYEQYF. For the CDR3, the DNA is TGTGCCATCAGTGCCGGGACAGTAAGCTACGAGCAGTACTTC.